This T cell receptor beta chain emerged from a study of shared clonotypes between healthy human individuals. Template for every sorted-subset replicate PCR totaled about 0.2 ug DNA, roughly 30,000 T cell genomes. This table comes from immunoSEQ multiplex PCR, and its TCRdb copy is limited to in-frame clones, with some not included. In the table there are about 820,000 clones, about 92% of which are singletons. Germline values: CDR1 SGHRS, CDR2 YFSETQ. This CDR3 has 15 amino acids. The germline V and J ends were trimmed by 0 bases and 1 base, with 10 bases remaining between them. Points from the study as a whole: Among donors, clonotype sharing was expected to be affected by sequencing depth. Sampling covered nothing but blood. Tissue TCR repertoires likely differ from those found in blood.

Cells designated naive CD8 were CD45RO-negative and were positively selected for CCR7, with terminally differentiated effector memory CD45RA+ cells excluded. A note on this clone: Its antigen is not known.

Sequenced sample: naive CD8+ T cells sorted from blood. V and J are TRBV5-1 and TRBJ1-1; D gene ambiguous. The TCR was taken from a man aged 25-45 years in good health. CDR3 protein: CASSLAGGRNTEAFF. Here the CDR3 DNA reads TGCGCCAGCAGCTTGGCAGGAGGGCGGAACACTGAAGCTTTCTTT.